This T cell receptor (beta chain) comes out of a study of T-cell reconstitution after alpha-beta-depleted transplantation in children. Unique molecular identifiers were built into the TCRbeta library. TCRdb called the PCR reads again in MiXCR, with one record for every CDR3 protein. The sample contains 170,000 or so distinct CDR3 sequences, roughly 6.8% of which appear only once. V dropped 3 bases and J dropped 0; count of bases not matched to a gene: 5. The CDR3 sequence is 16 residues long. This clonotype was counted many times. The V call is TRBV12-3 or TRBV12-4, the J call TRBJ2-3; 8 bases line up with TRBD1. The TCR sequence derives from a human donor who donated a stem cell graft to a child with Wiskott-Aldrich syndrome. Specimen: PBMCs from the stem cell graft donor, collected from the stem cell graft. The CDR3 bases are TGTGCCAGCAGTTTGGGACAGGTGTTTAGCACAGATACGCAGTATTTT. It specifies CASSLGQVFSTDTQYF.